The rows below give T cell receptor beta chains drawn from one sample of a study of CD8 T cells in ankylosing spondylitis. TCRdb analysed the 5' RACE reads with MiXCR anew, one entry per CDR3 protein. The sample includes about 800,000 distinct CDR3 sequences, roughly 12% of them seen just once. Sequences were obtained from blood, either unsorted or a sorted T cell fraction (not recorded which). These receptors came from a male donor with ankylosing spondylitis. The CDR3 runs from the conserved cysteine through the conserved F or W. A D gene is named only where the DNA matches it firmly. Clone size is given for some rows only: seen once, a few or many times, or a class if the clone is expanded.

V gene: TRBV5-1; clone size: many; D gene: NA; J gene: TRBJ2-2; CDR3 protein: CASSVRAELTGELFF; CDR3 DNA: TGCGCCAGCAGCGTCAGAGCGGAGCTCACCGGGGAGCTGTTTTTT
V gene: TRBV5-1; clone size: few; D gene: TRBD1; J gene: TRBJ2-2; CDR3 protein: CASSSQGTPYTGELFF; CDR3 DNA: TGCGCCAGCAGCTCACAGGGGACCCCGTACACCGGGGAGCTGTTTTTT
V gene: TRBV23-1; clone size: NA; D gene: NA; J gene: TRBJ2-3; CDR3 protein: CASSRRPKTSTDTQYF; CDR3 DNA: TGCGCCAGCAGTCGACGACCGAAAACTAGCACAGATACGCAGTATTTT
V gene: TRBV5-1; clone size: few; D gene: NA; J gene: TRBJ2-5; CDR3 protein: CASSLKSRSGRETQYF; CDR3 DNA: TGCGCCAGCAGCTTGAAATCGCGGTCCGGGAGAGAGACCCAGTACTTC
V gene: TRBV5-1; clone size: few; D gene: NA; J gene: TRBJ1-1; CDR3 protein: CASSLDSGVNTEAFF; CDR3 DNA: TGCGCCAGCAGCTTAGACTCAGGGGTGAACACTGAAGCTTTCTTT
V gene: TRBV6-5; clone size: NA; D gene: NA; J gene: TRBJ2-7; CDR3 protein: CASRYPGEQYF; CDR3 DNA: TGTGCCAGCAGATACCCCGGCGAGCAGTACTTC
V gene: TRBV7-9; clone size: few; D gene: NA; J gene: TRBJ1-2; CDR3 protein: CASSLVRAGYGYTF; CDR3 DNA: TGTGCCAGCAGCTTAGTCAGGGCCGGCTATGGCTACACCTTC
V gene: TRBV6-6; clone size: NA; D gene: NA; J gene: TRBJ2-3; CDR3 protein: CASSYSRLDTQYF; CDR3 DNA: TGTGCCAGCAGTTACTCGAGGCTAGATACGCAGTATTTT
V gene: TRBV10-3; clone size: few; D gene: NA; J gene: TRBJ2-3; CDR3 protein: CAISSEPTDTQYF; CDR3 DNA: TGTGCCATCAGCTCGGAGCCCACAGATACGCAGTATTTT
V gene: TRBV6-2/TRBV6-3; clone size: many; D gene: TRBD2; J gene: TRBJ2-5; CDR3 protein: CASSRSGRRETQYF; CDR3 DNA: TGTGCCAGCAGTCGGAGCGGGAGGCGAGAGACCCAGTACTTC
V gene: TRBV9; clone size: few; D gene: NA; J gene: TRBJ1-5; CDR3 protein: CASSPMPGGSQHF; CDR3 DNA: TGTGCCAGCAGCCCCATGCCGGGCGGCTCCCAGCATTTT
V gene: TRBV20-1; clone size: many; D gene: NA; J gene: TRBJ2-5; CDR3 protein: CSASPTVGETQYF; CDR3 DNA: TGCAGTGCTAGCCCCACCGTCGGAGAGACCCAGTACTTC
V gene: TRBV7-2; clone size: NA; D gene: TRBD2; J gene: TRBJ2-3; CDR3 protein: CASSEGTSGGSEYF; CDR3 DNA: TGTGCCAGCAGCGAAGGGACTAGCGGGGGCTCTGAGTATTTT
V gene: TRBV5-1; clone size: NA; D gene: NA; J gene: TRBJ2-5; CDR3 protein: CASSLAGRGGTQYF; CDR3 DNA: TGCGCCAGCAGCTTGGCGGGGCGAGGAGGGACCCAGTACTTC
V gene: TRBV15; clone size: many; D gene: TRBD1; J gene: TRBJ2-7; CDR3 protein: CATSRDHPGQTYEQYF; CDR3 DNA: TGTGCCACCAGCAGAGATCACCCGGGACAGACTTACGAGCAGTACTTC
V gene: TRBV5-1; clone size: many; D gene: TRBD1; J gene: TRBJ1-1; CDR3 protein: CASSEQGARDTEAFF; CDR3 DNA: TGCGCCAGCAGCGAACAGGGGGCTCGAGACACTGAAGCTTTCTTT
V gene: TRBV7-9; clone size: NA; D gene: NA; J gene: TRBJ2-2; CDR3 protein: CASSLLQGTGELFF; CDR3 DNA: TGTGCCAGCAGCTTACTGCAGGGCACCGGGGAGCTGTTTTTT
V gene: TRBV7-9; clone size: NA; D gene: NA; J gene: TRBJ1-1; CDR3 protein: CASSLIGRVGTEAFF; CDR3 DNA: TGTGCCAGCAGCTTAATCGGTCGGGTCGGCACTGAAGCTTTCTTT
V gene: TRBV9; clone size: NA; D gene: TRBD2; J gene: TRBJ2-1; CDR3 protein: CASSAGLAGGVLYNEQFF; CDR3 DNA: TGTGCCAGCAGCGCCGGACTAGCGGGGGGGGTTCTCTACAATGAGCAGTTCTTC
V gene: TRBV5-1; clone size: many; D gene: TRBD2; J gene: TRBJ2-1; CDR3 protein: CASSLLASGNTHEQFF; CDR3 DNA: TGCGCCAGCAGCTTGTTGGCTAGCGGGAATACACACGAGCAGTTCTTC
V gene: TRBV9; clone size: few; D gene: NA; J gene: TRBJ2-2; CDR3 protein: CASSAEGIRSTGELFF; CDR3 DNA: TGTGCCAGCAGCGCCGAGGGGATTCGGAGCACCGGGGAGCTGTTTTTT
V gene: TRBV4-1; clone size: NA; D gene: TRBD1; J gene: TRBJ1-1; CDR3 protein: CASSPETRGRRTEAFF; CDR3 DNA: TGCGCCAGCAGCCCGGAAACCAGGGGGCGTAGGACTGAAGCTTTCTTT
V gene: TRBV6-1; clone size: few; D gene: TRBD1; J gene: TRBJ1-2; CDR3 protein: CASSEEWQGGHGYTF; CDR3 DNA: TGTGCCAGCAGTGAAGAGTGGCAGGGGGGACATGGCTACACCTTC
V gene: TRBV4-1; clone size: few; D gene: TRBD1; J gene: TRBJ2-2; CDR3 protein: CASSQDPPDRAVTGELFF; CDR3 DNA: TGCGCCAGCAGCCAAGATCCCCCGGACAGGGCAGTAACCGGGGAGCTGTTTTTT
V gene: TRBV5-1; clone size: NA; D gene: NA; J gene: TRBJ1-2; CDR3 protein: CASSSPEFNYGYTF; CDR3 DNA: TGCGCCAGCAGCTCACCAGAATTCAACTATGGCTACACCTTC
V gene: TRBV25-1; clone size: NA; D gene: NA; J gene: TRBJ1-2; CDR3 protein: CASSPPGQGYYGYTF; CDR3 DNA: TGTGCCAGCAGTCCCCCTGGGCAGGGGTACTATGGCTACACCTTC
V gene: TRBV7-9; clone size: few; D gene: NA; J gene: TRBJ1-4; CDR3 protein: CASSSNQGGKLFF; CDR3 DNA: TGTGCCAGCAGCTCCAACCAGGGTGGAAAACTGTTTTTT
V gene: TRBV6-5; clone size: NA; D gene: NA; J gene: TRBJ2-3; CDR3 protein: CASSYSSGNQDTQYF; CDR3 DNA: TGTGCCAGCAGTTACTCATCAGGCAATCAAGATACGCAGTATTTT
V gene: TRBV6-2/TRBV6-3; clone size: NA; D gene: TRBD2; J gene: TRBJ2-1; CDR3 protein: CASSYSEYRDYRYNEQFF; CDR3 DNA: TGTGCCAGCAGTTATTCCGAGTACCGGGACTATCGATACAATGAGCAGTTCTTC
V gene: TRBV20-1; clone size: NA; D gene: TRBD2; J gene: TRBJ2-7; CDR3 protein: CSARFTGGLGYEQYF; CDR3 DNA: TGCAGTGCTAGGTTTACGGGGGGGCTGGGGTACGAGCAGTACTTC
V gene: TRBV10-2; clone size: few; D gene: TRBD2; J gene: TRBJ2-1; CDR3 protein: CASLLAGGWNEQFF; CDR3 DNA: TGCGCCAGCTTATTAGCGGGAGGCTGGAATGAGCAGTTCTTC
V gene: TRBV28; clone size: many; D gene: NA; J gene: TRBJ2-5; CDR3 protein: CASSLSGIQETQYF; CDR3 DNA: TGTGCCAGCAGCCTTAGCGGCATCCAAGAGACCCAGTACTTC
V gene: TRBV4-2; clone size: many; D gene: NA; J gene: TRBJ1-2; CDR3 protein: CASSQDDYGYTF; CDR3 DNA: TGTGCCAGCAGCCAAGATGACTATGGCTACACCTTC
V gene: TRBV20-1; clone size: many; D gene: TRBD2; J gene: TRBJ2-3; CDR3 protein: CSVDPRESDTQYF; CDR3 DNA: TGCAGTGTCGACCCGCGGGAGTCAGATACGCAGTATTTT
V gene: TRBV7-2; clone size: NA; D gene: NA; J gene: TRBJ1-2; CDR3 protein: CASSLEHGLNYGYTF; CDR3 DNA: TGTGCCAGCAGCTTAGAGCACGGTCTTAACTATGGCTACACCTTC
V gene: TRBV9; clone size: NA; D gene: TRBD2; J gene: TRBJ2-5; CDR3 protein: CASSVRTSGTGETQYF; CDR3 DNA: TGTGCCAGCAGCGTTCGGACTAGCGGGACCGGAGAGACCCAGTACTTC
V gene: TRBV4-3; clone size: many; D gene: NA; J gene: TRBJ2-7; CDR3 protein: CASSQGQVGDYEQYF; CDR3 DNA: TGCGCCAGCAGCCAAGGCCAGGTGGGAGACTACGAGCAGTACTTC
V gene: TRBV12-3/TRBV12-4; clone size: few; D gene: NA; J gene: TRBJ1-3; CDR3 protein: CASSLIGTLAGNTIYF; CDR3 DNA: TGTGCCAGCAGTTTAATTGGTACACTCGCTGGAAACACCATATATTTT
V gene: TRBV20-1; clone size: few; D gene: TRBD1; J gene: TRBJ2-7; CDR3 protein: CSARDQKGAPYEQYF; CDR3 DNA: TGCAGTGCTAGAGATCAAAAGGGGGCCCCCTACGAGCAGTACTTC
V gene: TRBV7-2; clone size: NA; D gene: NA; J gene: TRBJ2-5; CDR3 protein: CASSRRAGLGETQYF; CDR3 DNA: TGTGCCAGCAGCCGTCGTGCGGGCTTGGGTGAGACCCAGTACTTC
V gene: TRBV20-1; clone size: few; D gene: TRBD1; J gene: TRBJ1-5; CDR3 protein: CSARSGGGVAPQHF; CDR3 DNA: TGCAGTGCTAGATCCGGAGGGGGCGTGGCGCCCCAGCATTTT
V gene: TRBV7-2; clone size: NA; D gene: TRBD2; J gene: TRBJ2-3; CDR3 protein: CASSPRTSGRYKYTQYF; CDR3 DNA: TGTGCCAGCAGCCCCCGGACTAGCGGGAGGTACAAGTATACGCAGTATTTT
V gene: TRBV27; clone size: many; D gene: TRBD2; J gene: TRBJ2-1; CDR3 protein: CASSTGLAAYNEQFF; CDR3 DNA: TGTGCCAGCAGTACCGGACTAGCGGCATACAATGAGCAGTTCTTC
V gene: TRBV20-1; clone size: NA; D gene: NA; J gene: TRBJ1-5; CDR3 protein: CSASQDSYSNQPQHF; CDR3 DNA: TGCAGTGCTAGCCAAGACAGCTATAGCAATCAGCCCCAGCATTTT
V gene: TRBV29-1; clone size: many; D gene: NA; J gene: TRBJ2-1; CDR3 protein: CSVAGGSYNEQFF; CDR3 DNA: TGCAGCGTTGCTGGGGGATCCTACAATGAGCAGTTCTTC